The T cell receptor beta chain described here comes from a study of T cell responses to AZD1222 COVID-19 vaccine. Overall study findings and caveats: The donors showed a predominance of white British ancestry and of females, with possible underestimation of clonal diversity. Vaccine-associated CD4 TCRs spanned spike, dominant at 160-218 and 743-854.

In the case of this clone: Its antigen is not identified.

Sequenced by immunoSEQ multiplex PCR; TCRdb stores in-frame clones only, minus some. Of 30,000 to 35,000 clones in the sample, about four fifths are singletons; the top ten hold roughly 4%. Germline V CDR1 and CDR2: KGHSH, LQKENI. V lost 2 bases to trimming and J lost 4 bases; unmatched junction nucleotides: 10. The CDR3 loop spans 19 amino acids. The starting material was peripheral blood, obtained 28 days after the second AZD1222 dose. This chain connects TRBV18 to TRBJ2-2; 13 bases agree with TRBD2. This clonotype was obtained from an adult who received the AZD1222 COVID-19 vaccine. CDR3 in amino acids: CASSPRLAGGLPTTGELFF. CDR3 nucleotide sequence: TGTGCCAGCTCACCAAGACTAGCGGGGGGCCTACCTACCACCGGGGAGCTGTTTTTT.